The clone carrying this T cell receptor (beta chain) has just one count. The antigen remains unidentified. The record originates from a study of cytomegalovirus exposure and HLA in healthy donors. Study results and limitations: The study labeled 150 or so TCR beta chains cytomegalovirus-associated. In vitro confirmation showed a few CMV-associated chains to be CMV antigen specific. In the analysis, some V segments, TRBV6-2 and TRBV6-3 included, were excluded as indistinguishable.

Unmatched junction bases numbered 1, after V lost 6 bases and J lost 7 bases. The CDR3 runs to 12 residues. Germline V CDR1 and CDR2: SNHLY, FYNNEI. The PCR contained 60 Vbeta and 13 Jbeta primers. The repertoire was sequenced with immunoSEQ multiplex PCR; TCRdb's copy has only in-frame clones and lacks some. Here the sample spans approximately 260,000 clones, about 90% being singletons. Sequenced sample: PBMCs. V is TRBV2 and J is TRBJ1-4, with 8 positions matching TRBD1. The clonotype comes from a girl aged 2-15 years in good health and CMV-seronegative. CDR3 sequence reads: CASRDRAEKLFF. CDR3 coding DNA: TGTGCCAGCAGGGACAGGGCTGAAAAACTGTTTTTT. Using reference TRBV2 and TRBJ1-4 for the parts outside the CDR3, the full variable domain is EPEVTQTPSHQVTQMGQEVILRCVPISNHLYFYWYRQILGQKVEFLVSFYNNEISEKSEIFDDQFSVERPDGSNFTLKIRSTKLEDSAMYFCASRDRAEKLFFGSGTQLSVL.